One and the same sample provided the 24 T cell receptor beta chains below, sequenced in a study of T-cell reconstitution after alpha-beta-depleted transplantation in children. The library targeted TCRbeta and was prepared with unique molecular identifiers. TCRdb redid the calling of the PCR reads with MiXCR, one entry per CDR3 protein. Found here are about 300,000 distinct CDR3 sequences, 6% to 10% of them singletons; the top ten hold about 9.1%. These receptors' targets are unknown. Findings of the study overall: A year post-transplant, T-cell counts and diversity derived mostly from newly produced T cells.

The sample here was peripheral blood, taken 360 days after TCRalphabeta/CD19-depleted stem cell transplant. All receptors come from a female patient aged 2 to 10 who had a stem cell transplant for Fanconi anemia, so the T cells may come from the graft donor.

The rearrangement links TRBV28 to TRBJ1-6, with D unresolved. V lost 3 bases and J 7 bases, leaving 13 bases between the germline ends. The CDR3 consists of 15 residues. CDR1 and CDR2 from the germline V gene are MDHEN and SYDVKM. Written as DNA, the CDR3 is TGTGCCAGCAGTTTGTTCGAGGCGGAGAATTCACCCCTCCACTTT. It yields the protein CASSLFEAENSPLHF. Full variable domain (rest looked up from reference TRBV28 and TRBJ1-6): DVKVTQSSRYLVKRTGEKVFLECVQDMDHENMFWYRQDPGLGLRLIYFSYDVKMKEKGDIPEGYSVSREKKERFSLILESASTNQTSMYLCASSLFEAENSPLHFGNGTRLTVT.

This clonotype was observed many times. V gene TRBV12-3 or TRBV12-4 combines with J gene TRBJ2-3, with TRBD2 as a possible D gene (5 bases). The V end lost 6 bases, the J end lost 3 bases, and 16 bases lay between the germline ends. The CDR3 runs to 15 residues. The CDR3 sequence is CASRFTGSLTDTQYF. CDR3 DNA: TGTGCCAGCAGGTTTACGGGGTCTTTGACAGATACGCAGTATTTT.

This clonotype showed up many times. The gene calls are TRBV27 and TRBJ2-7; TRBD1 matches 10 bases. CDR3 size: 16 residues. V lost 5 bases and J lost 4; bases outside the gene matches: 11. Germline V gene lookup returns CDR1 MNHEY and CDR2 SMNVEV (reference sequence). CDR3 amino acids: CASSHLPGQGRYEQYF. The CDR3 DNA reads as TGTGCCAGCAGTCATCTTCCGGGACAGGGGAGATACGAGCAGTACTTC.

This clonotype was counted ten times or more. The genes are TRBV29-1 and TRBJ1-2; D is unresolved. CDR1 and CDR2 from the germline V gene are SQVTM and ANQGSEA. V was cut by 1 base and J by 5 bases, with 11 bases left in between. The length of the CDR3 is 13 residues. CDR3 loop: CSVEVSPTYGYTF. The CDR3 DNA sequence: TGCAGCGTTGAAGTGTCTCCAACTTATGGCTACACCTTC.

This clonotype was detected a few times. This chain uses TRBV20-1 with TRBJ2-5, with TRBD2 matching 14 bases. The V segment lost 5 bases and the J segment 0 bases; nucleotides outside the gene matches: 8. This CDR3 is built from 17 residues. The germline gives CDR1 DFQATT, CDR2 SNEGSKA (reference sequence). CDR3 bases: TGCAGTGCTCCGGGGACTAGCGGGAGCGGGGACCAAGAGACCCAGTACTTC. Its translation is CSAPGTSGSGDQETQYF.

The chain employs TRBV18 and TRBJ1-1, with D possibly matching TRBD1 (6 bases). V was cut by 5 bases and J by 1 base, with 11 bases left in between. The length of the CDR3 is 14 residues. Germline V gene sequence: CDR1 KGHSH, CDR2 LQKENI. The CDR3 here is CASSIRQENTEAFF. The CDR3 DNA is TGTGCCAGCTCAATACGACAGGAGAACACTGAAGCTTTCTTT.

This clonotype was detected many times. V is TRBV9 and J is TRBJ2-7; 7 bases map to TRBD2. CDR1 is SGDLS, CDR2 YYNGEE, per germline. Trimming removed 1 base from V and 6 bases from J; junction bases left unmatched: 4. The CDR3 runs 13 residues. This chain's CDR3 is CASSVRTSGEQYF. The DNA for the CDR3 is TGTGCCAGCAGCGTACGGACTAGTGGCGAGCAGTACTTC. The complete variable domain, with remaining parts taken from reference TRBV9 and TRBJ2-7, reads DSGVTQTPKHLITATGQRVTLRCSPRSGDLSVYWYQQSLDQGLQFLIQYYNGEERAKGNILERFSAQQFPDLHSELNLSSLELGDSALYFCASSVRTSGEQYFGPGTRLTVT.

This clonotype was counted only a few times. The V call is TRBV11-2, the J call TRBJ2-3; TRBD2 might be the D (6 bases). In germline, CDR1 is SGHAT, CDR2 FQNNGV. Trimming removed 3 bases at V and 2 bases at J, with 15 bases between. The CDR3 runs to 16 residues. The CDR3 sequence is CASSLRGAGLTDTQYF. The CDR3 DNA sequence: TGTGCCAGCAGCTTGCGCGGGGCAGGCCTCACAGATACGCAGTATTTT.

The table lists this clonotype with many counts. The rearrangement joins TRBV20-1 to TRBJ2-5, with D tentatively TRBD2 (5 bases). This CDR3 spans 13 amino acids. Germline V CDR1 and CDR2: DFQATT, SNEGSKA (reference sequence). Trimming cost V 6 bases and J 2 bases, with 13 bases left between them. The CDR3 protein is CSALLGPQETQYF. The CDR3 DNA reads as TGCAGTGCGTTACTAGGGCCTCAAGAGACCCAGTACTTC.

This clonotype was recorded at least ten times. The V and J genes are TRBV2 and TRBJ2-7, with 9 nucleotides matching TRBD1. CDR3 size: 13 residues. Per the germline V gene, CDR1 is SNHLY and CDR2 is FYNNEI. V gave up 6 bases and J gave up 5 bases; unmatched junction bases: 5. CDR3 nucleotide sequence: TGTGCCAGCAGGATAACAGGGGGCGACGAGCAGTACTTC. Protein product: CASRITGGDEQYF. The full variable domain, its missing parts supplied by reference TRBV2 and TRBJ2-7, is EPEVTQTPSHQVTQMGQEVILRCVPISNHLYFYWYRQILGQKVEFLVSFYNNEISEKSEIFDDQFSVERPDGSNFTLKIRSTKLEDSAMYFCASRITGGDEQYFGPGTRLTVT.

This clonotype has more than one count but fewer than ten. Given a much more abundant clone one base away, this may be a read error. This chain links TRBV7-6 with TRBJ1-5; TRBD1 aligns across 9 bases. The CDR3 totals 16 residues. Germline V gene data show CDR1 as SGHVS and CDR2 as FNYEAQ. The CDR3 sequence is CASSDGTGLGNQSQHF. The DNA of the CDR3 is TGTGCCAGCAGCGACGGGACAGGGTTAGGCAATCAGTCCCAGCATTTT.

The sample holds a few counts of this clonotype. The chain carries TRBV6-1 and TRBJ2-3; 9 bases are shared with TRBD2. Germline CDR1 and CDR2: MNHNS and SASEGT. Unmatched junction bases numbered 7, after V lost 2 bases and J lost 1 base. The CDR3 consists of 17 residues. CDR3: CASSERGAGGGTDTQYF. CDR3 coding DNA: TGTGCCAGCAGTGAAAGGGGAGCGGGAGGAGGCACAGATACGCAGTATTTT.

This clonotype was observed at least ten times. The genes are TRBV28 and TRBJ1-3; the D is unclear. The V and J ends lost 5 bases and 0 bases respectively, with 8 bases between them. Germline CDR1 MDHEN, CDR2 SYDVKM. CDR3 length: 14 residues. The CDR3 loop reads CASSLLTSGNTIYF. In DNA form, the CDR3 reads TGTGCCAGCAGTCTACTTACCTCTGGAAACACCATATATTTT.

This clonotype was observed a few times. The chain joins TRBV12-3 or TRBV12-4 to TRBJ2-6; D is possibly TRBD2 (7 bases). The CDR3 loop spans 19 amino acids. V was clipped by 5 bases and J by 0 bases, with 20 bases between them. This chain's CDR3 is CASSPHWGGRISGANVLTF. The DNA of the CDR3 is TGTGCCAGCAGTCCCCATTGGGGGGGGCGCATCTCTGGGGCCAACGTCCTGACTTTC.

This clonotype was found many times. CDR3 amino acids: CASRGSSGDNEQFF. The CDR3 coding sequence is TGTGCCAGCCGCGGGAGCTCTGGGGACAATGAGCAGTTCTTC. The chain joins TRBV6-5 to TRBJ2-1; 7 nucleotides match TRBD2. The CDR3 has 14 residues. The germline CDR1 and CDR2 sequences are MNHEY and SVGAGI. Trimming took 8 bases from V and 5 from J; bases not matched to a gene: 9.

This clonotype was picked up many times. The chain is built from TRBV7-9 and TRBJ2-3; D remains unclear. Trimming removed 5 bases from V and 0 bases from J, with 9 bases in between. This CDR3 comprises 14 residues. Germline values: CDR1 SEHNR, CDR2 FQNEAQ (reference sequence). CDR3 residues: CASSHAQSTDTQYF. The CDR3 region has the DNA TGTGCCAGCAGCCACGCGCAGAGCACAGATACGCAGTATTTT.

This clonotype was seen many times. The chain employs TRBV29-1 and TRBJ1-1, with D maybe TRBD1 (6 bases). The germline V gene encodes CDR1 SQVTM and CDR2 ANQGSEA. The V gene lost 1 base and the J gene lost 5 bases, with 11 bases spanning the gap. This CDR3 region has 13 residues. CDR3 nucleotide sequence: TGCAGCGTTGAAGGGGGGGCATGGACTGAAGCTTTCTTT. Encoded protein: CSVEGGAWTEAFF.

The J gene is TRBJ2-1, the V gene TRBV5-4; 9 bases agree with TRBD2. Trimming removed 0 bases from V and 5 bases from J; junction bases left unmatched: 30. Per germline, CDR1 SGHNT and CDR2 YYREEE (reference sequence). CDR3 length equals 24 residues. In nucleotides, the CDR3 is TGTGCCAGCAGCTTGGCTTCGTGGCTAGCGGGGCGAAACCGACCCGTTACTTTCAACAATGAGCAGTTCTTC. Translating it yields CASSLASWLAGRNRPVTFNNEQFF.

Ten or more counts support this clonotype. The genes are TRBV12-3 or TRBV12-4 and TRBJ2-1; 9 bases agree with TRBD2. This CDR3 comprises 13 residues. Trimming at V came to 10 bases and at J to 7 bases, leaving 8 bases not matched to a gene. As DNA, the CDR3 is TGTGCCACCCGACTAGCGGCCGATAATGAGCAGTTCTTC. The encoded protein is CATRLAADNEQFF.

This clonotype was recorded at least ten times. The chain recombines TRBV4-2 with TRBJ2-5, with 11 nucleotides matching TRBD2. Germline assignment: CDR1 LGHNA and CDR2 YNFKEQ. This CDR3 has 17 residues. V trimming: 0 bases; J trimming: 5 bases; junction bases outside the gene matches: 8. The CDR3 bases are TGTGCCAGCAGCCAAGACGTAGCGGGAGGGCCGTTGGAGACCCAGTACTTC. Its translation: CASSQDVAGGPLETQYF.

J is TRBJ1-2 and V is TRBV5-1; a weak D match, TRBD1 (6 bases). The V end was cut by 4 bases, the J end by 8 bases, with 21 bases between. The CDR3 totals 15 residues. Germline V gives CDR1 SGHRS, CDR2 YFSETQ. CDR3 loop: CASSPTGIQGGGYTF. The CDR3 bases are TGCGCCAGCAGCCCGACTGGGATACAGGGTGGCGGCTACACCTTC.

This clonotype was recorded at least ten times. This rearrangement joins TRBV5-1 to TRBJ2-2; 12 bases line up with TRBD2. The CDR3 runs 16 residues. The trim removed 5 bases at V and 5 bases at J, leaving 7 bases unmatched. Looked up from germline, CDR1 is SGHRS and CDR2 is YFSETQ. The DNA of the CDR3 is TGCGCCAGCAGTCCTAGCGGGAGGGCGTGGACCGGGGAGCTGTTTTTT. Residues: CASSPSGRAWTGELFF.

In its sample, this clonotype was seen many times. This sequence joins TRBV5-1 and TRBJ1-5; no firm D call. Germline values: CDR1 SGHRS, CDR2 YFSETQ. Trimming removed 2 bases at V and 5 bases at J, with 11 bases between. This CDR3 has 14 residues. CDR3 DNA sequence: TGCGCCAGCAGCTTACAAGGGATGGATCAGCCCCAGCATTTT. Amino acid sequence: CASSLQGMDQPQHF.

The chain is built from TRBV9 and TRBJ2-1; TRBD1 agrees at 11 bases. Germline CDR1 SGDLS, CDR2 YYNGEE. The V and J ends lost 2 bases and 0 bases, in that order; junction bases with no gene match: 13. CDR3 size: 20 residues. CDR3: CASSVNGQGAIAGSYNEQFF. Written as DNA, the CDR3 is TGTGCCAGCAGCGTTAACGGACAGGGGGCAATAGCGGGCTCCTACAATGAGCAGTTCTTC.